Here is one T cell receptor beta chain with its context. Its specific antigen is unknown. Base qualities are not recorded, but no much larger clone differs from it by a single base. Receptors were amplified or captured by the immunoSEQ multiplex PCR assay. For the multiplex PCR, a mixture combining 60 forward primers for TCR Vbeta segments and 13 reverse primers for TCR Jbeta segments was used. A multiplex PCR assay on genomic DNA amplified the CDR3 region of rearranged TCR beta genes. The Illumina HiSeq System was used to sequence the amplified TCR beta libraries as 87-base-pair reads. Processing in the source paper ran as follows. A later analysis tallied around 87 million unique TCR beta chains across the 610 or so repertoires, and around 10 million of those chains were shared by two or more donors. A nearest-neighbor algorithm error-corrected the raw reads and collapsed the reads into unique sequences, merging closely related sequences to remove PCR and sequencing errors. V, D and J gene segments were assigned by aligning CDR3 sequences to IMGT reference sequences. For a sequence to be retained, at least a six-nucleotide match to both a V gene segment and a J gene segment was required. A rearrangement counted as productive if the CDR3 had no stop codons and remained in frame with V and J, and every other rearrangement counted as non-productive. CDR3 was defined according to IMGT convention as the region running from the second conserved V-encoded cysteine to the conserved J-encoded phenylalanine. The earlier analysis of 500 to 600 of the donors excluded sequences that lacked an unambiguous match to a single V gene segment. In an earlier analysis of approximately 550 of the donors, V segments were called functional above 56.7% productive rearrangements and were called segregating when the between-donor standard deviation exceeded 5%. A statistical classification framework was built for diagnosing cytomegalovirus status from the catalog of TCR beta chain sequences. V and J gene assignment, in a later analysis, came from comparing TCR nucleotide sequences with IMGT/GENE-DB human TR gene sequences. In a later analysis, CDR3 sequences and most-parsimonious VDJ recombination scenarios were assigned using the TCRdist pipeline. A later analysis defined each TCR beta chain by its CDR3 amino acid sequence plus V-gene family, and excluded reads lacking a unique V-gene family. To address suspected cross-contamination and a sequencing artifact, a later analysis removed under 600 highly shared, low-generation-probability nucleotide sequences. In a later analysis, a clonal expansion index for each public chain was calculated from normalized within-repertoire ranks of inferred template counts. A later analysis computed generation probabilities with a VDJ recombination model fitted to out-of-frame rearrangements, and checked the results against IGoR. In a later analysis, TCR-TCR, TCR-HLA and TCR-CMV co-occurrence was scored with hypergeometric tests, and a repertoire-size bias correction was applied to TCR pairs. In a later analysis, false discovery rates were estimated by permuting HLA or CMV assignments 20 times. In a later analysis, co-occurring TCRs were grouped with DBSCAN, and TCRdist sequence similarity was added when clustering was performed within HLA-allele-positive subsets. For co-occurrence clustering, repertoires with fewer than 30,000 or more than 120,000 public chains were excluded, along with five or six repertoires with anomalous nucleotide sharing. Drawn from immuneACCESS, this table holds only the in-frame rearrangements with V and J called that TCRdb kept. Clones are partly lost; checked studies trace under half to an unresolved V gene and leave the rest unexplained. V, J and clone size were drawn from that table, and D and trimming were deduced from the DNA. This sample has fewer than 200,000 clones in its table, and roughly 82% of those were observed once. More than 1.3% of the sample rests with the top ten.

This sample is drawn from a study of cytomegalovirus exposure and HLA in healthy donors listed by TCRdb under 2017. For the study in its entirety: According to an earlier analysis of 587 of the donors, about 180 million T cells yielded 120 million or so unique TCR beta sequences and approximately 280 Gb of sequence data. Approximately 310 gigabases of sequencing data and about 92 million unique TCR sequences made up an early release that covered fewer than 650 HLA-typed donors. Of the 300 to 500 genotyped donors, over 80% were placed in the genetic ancestry cluster associated with self-reported Caucasian donors. The study aimed to test whether cataloging public T cell receptors could reveal signatures of past pathogen exposure. Using immunosequencing, the study profiled T cell repertoires from 500 to 800 subjects and related those repertoires to cytomegalovirus serostatus. In addition to the first cohort of 666 subjects, a separate validation cohort of 130 or so different subjects was used. The study combined high-throughput TCR immunosequencing, statistical association of individual TCRs with disease status, and machine learning to predict cytomegalovirus infection status. To study patterns of TCR occurrence, a later analysis re-analyzed previously published TCR beta repertoires from 500 to 850 donors and added high-resolution HLA genotyping. Rather than using new phenotypic data, the later analysis identified candidate immune exposures from TCR beta sequences and from how often those sequences occurred across donors. An earlier analysis of approximately 580 of the donors used high-throughput TCR beta sequencing to judge whether each TCR beta V gene segment behaved as functional or pseudogenic. Donor age, sex, ethnicity and CMV serostatus were collected together with the repertoire data. A later genetic analysis took genome-wide SNP genotypes for 398 of the 666 donors and used that subset as a discovery cohort. All discovery cohort repertoires had been generated using a single sequencing platform. Class I and class II HLA loci were covered by the typing at four-digit resolution. The number of typed donors differed by locus: about 620-630 for A, B, C, DRB1 and DQB1; 522 for DQA1; 606 for DPA1; and about 450 for DPB1. Roughly 5 DR-DQ haplotypes were handled as single units for association and clustering because linkage in the cohort was strong. On average, around 230,000 unique TCR beta nucleotide sequences were sequenced per donor among 398 genotyped donors of the cohort, with roughly 19% of those sequences being non-productive. What the authors observed across the whole study: An association between a missense DCLRE1C variant and V-gene and J-gene trimming of TCR beta chains was found in a later genetic analysis and replicated in an independent cohort. In a later genetic analysis, fewer N-insertions in productive TCRs were reported among donors in an Asian-associated ancestry cluster than the approximately 710-donor mean. The earlier analysis of approximately 590 of the donors excluded approximately 15 rarely observed V segments, including chromosome 9 orphons, because counts were too low. A later analysis found that TCR association rates varied across HLA loci, with DRB1 alleles showing the most associated TCRs and HLA-C alleles the fewest. In a later analysis, several top co-occurrence clusters were reported to appear linked to parvovirus B19, influenza, CMV and Epstein-Barr virus. This cohort had only TCR beta chains sequenced, and the lack of alpha or paired-chain data limited which features could be detected. The sequencing pipeline was judged likely to have produced a cluster of highly shared sequence variants as a technical artifact. In a later analysis, HLA-associated TCR beta chains were found to be more clonally expanded and to have lower generation probabilities than equally common non-associated chains. At a false discovery rate of 0.05, a later analysis linked around 15,000 TCR beta sequences to specific HLA alleles. Sequencing depth was assumed to be roughly uniform across donors in the presence/absence analyses, though that assumption may not hold. Immune exposure information for the cohort was limited to CMV serostatus. In vitro tests confirmed that a few of the cytomegalovirus-associated TCR beta chains recognize cytomegalovirus antigens. In both the original and validation cohorts, the classifier was reported to diagnose cytomegalovirus status with high specificity and sensitivity. Because HLA typing was missing for some donors at each locus, association tests included only the typed subset. A further reported finding was that TCR beta sequences accurately predicted the HLA-A and HLA-B alleles for most subjects in the first cohort. Most TCR sequences were observed very rarely across donors, whereas some public TCRs were present in many individuals. Broadly in line with IMGT annotations, most TCR beta V segments showed up in productive rearrangements about 87% or about 30% of the time in an earlier analysis of a few hundred of the donors. A later analysis found that most CMV-associated TCR beta chains appeared HLA-restricted, with HLA associations seemingly driven largely by CMV exposure. The authors suggested that the approach could potentially be extended to other disease states and immunological phenotypes. When HLA alleles, especially DR and DQ, strongly co-occurred, attributing TCR associations to individual alleles was difficult. Correlated functional status among segregating V segments might be attributable to linkage disequilibrium, but an unknown experimental factor could not be ruled out. In the study, 150 to 200 TCR beta chains were listed as associated with cytomegalovirus.

The cohort comprised some 700 healthy bone marrow donors. Cohort members were all nominally healthy when sampled, although unrecorded immune exposures were likely present. The donor tested CMV seropositive, placing the donor among the 250 to 350 seropositive members of the cohort. Each donor provided a peripheral blood sample, and peripheral blood mononuclear cells were used for TCR beta sequencing. Genomic DNA was extracted from the blood cell samples with the Qiagen DNeasy Blood Extraction Kit. This receptor was taken from a girl aged 10-17 years in good health and CMV-seropositive. Sequenced: PBMCs.

The DNA is TGTGCCAGCAGCTTGGGGGACAGGAGGGCTTTCGGGACCCAGTACTTC. This is translated as CASSLGDRRAFGTQYF. This chain joins TRBV5-6 to TRBJ2-5; TRBD1 lines up with 8 middle nucleotides. The CDR3 covers 16 residues, taking in both the cysteine and the phenylalanine. The read is trimmed to its CDR3 DNA, 48 bases read in frame from base 1. Germline trimming amounts to 0 bases on V and 7 bases on J, with 11 as the count of junction bases outside the gene matches. Via the germline V gene, CDR1 is SGHDT and CDR2 YYEEEE.